Listed here are 27 T cell receptor beta chains from one sample, sequenced in a study of T cell changes during pregnancy in multiple sclerosis. The table came from immunoSEQ multiplex PCR; TCRdb's copy has only in-frame clones and leaves some out. The data show 95,000 to 100,000 clones, more than 85% seen once. Source: peripheral blood, taken in the second trimester of pregnancy. All receptors come from a female donor with multiple sclerosis, enrolled in a pregnancy study.

CDR3 amino acids: CASSTTPLGGYGYTF. The CDR3 coding sequence is TGTGCCAGCAGCACTACCCCCCTCGGGGGATATGGCTACACCTTC. The rearrangement joins TRBV9 to TRBJ1-2; possible D gene TRBD1, 5 bases. Trimming pared 4 bases from V and 5 bases from J, leaving 18 bases between. The CDR3 loop spans 15 amino acids. CDR1 is SGDLS, CDR2 YYNGEE, per germline.

The chain links TRBV7-2 to TRBJ2-5, with D unclear. The CDR3 is made up of 11 amino acids. The germline V and J ends were trimmed by 6 bases and 7 bases, with 9 bases remaining between them. Germline V lookup: CDR1 SGHTA, CDR2 FQGNSA. As DNA, the CDR3 is TGTGCCAGCAGTTCTCCAGGGACCCAGTACTTC. Translation gives CASSSPGTQYF. The full variable domain, with the rest looked up from reference TRBV7-2 and TRBJ2-5, is GAGVSQSPSNKVTEKGKDVELRCDPISGHTALYWYRQSLGQGLEFLIYFQGNSAPDKSGLPSDRFSAERTGGSVSTLTIQRTQQEDSAVYLCASSSPGTQYFGPGTRLLVL.

The chain has TRBV7-9 and TRBJ2-7; TRBD1 matches 11 bases. The V segment lost 1 base and the J segment 0 bases; nucleotides outside the gene matches: 5. Germline lookup yields CDR1 SEHNR and CDR2 FQNEAQ (reference sequence). The CDR3 sequence is 17 residues long. CDR3 sequence reads: CASSLVTGTGGSYEQYF. The CDR3 region has the DNA TGTGCCAGCAGCTTAGTTACCGGGACAGGGGGCTCCTACGAGCAGTACTTC.

The V and J genes are TRBV14 and TRBJ2-7, with TRBD2 matching over 11 bases. The germline CDR1 and CDR2 sequences are SGHDN and FVKESK. The V and J ends lost 10 bases and 5 bases, in that order; junction bases with no gene match: 19. The CDR3 sequence is 17 residues long. CDR3 coding DNA: TGTGCCAACCCGGGACTAGCGGAGGGCCCTGGTATCGACGAGCAGTACTTC. Its translation is CANPGLAEGPGIDEQYF.

The rearrangement joins TRBV28 to TRBJ2-7; D may be TRBD2 (6 bases). V was trimmed by 4 bases and J by 0 bases, leaving 13 bases between them. From germline, CDR1 is MDHEN and CDR2 SYDVKM. The CDR3 length is 15 residues. The CDR3 DNA is TGTGCCAGCAGTTATCGGGGGTCCACCTCCTACGAGCAGTACTTC. Protein: CASSYRGSTSYEQYF.

This clone has a handful of counts. The chain combines TRBV5-1 with TRBJ2-1; 7 nucleotides line up with TRBD1. Per the germline V gene, CDR1 is SGHRS and CDR2 is YFSETQ. The junction had 4 bases not matched to a gene; V was cut back by 1 base and J by 6 bases. CDR3 length: 14 amino acids. CDR3 protein: CASSLNRGGNEQFF. For the CDR3, the DNA is TGCGCCAGCAGCTTGAACAGGGGTGGCAATGAGCAGTTCTTC.

The chain combines TRBV2 with TRBJ2-1, with 9 bases aligning to TRBD2. V dropped 4 bases and J dropped 9; count of bases not matched to a gene: 7. Germline CDR1 is SNHLY and CDR2 is FYNNEI. This CDR3 has 14 amino acids. CDR3 loop: CASSVGSGRFEQFF. The CDR3 region has the DNA TGTGCCAGCAGTGTTGGTAGCGGGAGATTTGAGCAGTTCTTC.

This chain links TRBV6-6 with TRBJ2-5; weak D call: TRBD1 (5 bases). CDR1 is MNHNY, CDR2 SVGAGI, per germline (reference sequence). The CDR3 has 14 amino acids. The V end was cut by 3 bases, the J end by 2 bases, with 10 bases between. The CDR3 here is CASSYDSSQETQYF. CDR3 coding DNA: TGTGCCAGCAGTTATGACAGTTCGCAAGAGACCCAGTACTTC.

The chain uses TRBV5-4 and TRBJ2-1; 14 nucleotides line up with TRBD2. This CDR3 spans 20 amino acids. The V gene end was trimmed by 3 bases and the J gene end by 1 base; junction bases not matched to a gene: 12. Per the germline V gene, CDR1 is SGHNT and CDR2 is YYREEE (reference sequence). The CDR3 sequence: CASSSGTSGSGGSSYNEQFF. Here the CDR3 DNA reads TGTGCCAGCAGCTCCGGGACTAGCGGGAGTGGAGGGAGTTCCTACAATGAGCAGTTCTTC.

The chain combines TRBV19 with TRBJ1-2; no firm D call. This CDR3 has 10 residues. Germline V CDR1 and CDR2: LNHDA, SQIVND (reference sequence). The V end lost 5 bases, the J end lost 6 bases, and 4 bases lay between the germline ends. CDR3 nucleotides: TGTGCCAGTAGTCAAAATGGCTACACCTTC. It is translated as CASSQNGYTF.

V and J are TRBV19 and TRBJ2-1, with 9 nucleotides matching TRBD1. The CDR3 covers 17 residues. V gave up 3 bases and J gave up 3 bases; unmatched junction bases: 9. Germline lookup yields CDR1 LNHDA and CDR2 SQIVND (reference sequence). The CDR3 bases are TGTGCCAGTAGTATCTACTCTGGACAGGGGAGCTACAATGAGCAGTTCTTC. It codes for CASSIYSGQGSYNEQFF.

This chain joins TRBV2 and TRBJ2-5; 7 nucleotides align to TRBD2. Looked up from germline, CDR1 is SNHLY and CDR2 is FYNNEI. V trimming: 0 bases; J trimming: 4 bases; junction bases outside the gene matches: 2. The CDR3 loop spans 14 amino acids. In DNA form, the CDR3 reads TGTGCCAGCAGTGAAGCGTGGGAGGGAGAGACCCAGTACTTC. This translates into CASSEAWEGETQYF. Complete variable domain (other parts from reference TRBV2 and TRBJ2-5): EPEVTQTPSHQVTQMGQEVILRCVPISNHLYFYWYRQILGQKVEFLVSFYNNEISEKSEIFDDQFSVERPDGSNFTLKIRSTKLEDSAMYFCASSEAWEGETQYFGPGTRLLVL.

The V and J genes are TRBV2 and TRBJ2-1, with 8 positions matching TRBD1. Germline V gives CDR1 SNHLY, CDR2 FYNNEI. Germline trimming cut 5 bases from V and 8 bases from J; bases unmatched to any gene: 11. This CDR3 is 15 amino acids long. In nucleotides, the CDR3 is TGTGCCAGCAGTCCCAGGACAGGGTCTCGCGATGAGCAGTTCTTC. Encoded protein: CASSPRTGSRDEQFF.

This rearrangement joins TRBV10-3 to TRBJ1-1; D might be TRBD1 (6 bases). The CDR3 is 14 residues long. V lost 6 bases and J 1 base, leaving 12 bases between the germline ends. Germline V gives CDR1 ENHRY, CDR2 SYGVKD. CDR3 loop: CAIRGAGPNTEAFF. CDR3 coding DNA: TGTGCCATCAGGGGGGCGGGCCCGAACACTGAAGCTTTCTTT.

The V gene is TRBV4-3, the J gene TRBJ2-3; 13 bases line up with TRBD2. The CDR3 runs 17 residues. CDR1 is LGHNA and CDR2 is YSLEER in the germline V gene. Trimming removed 1 base from V and 0 bases from J; junction bases left unmatched: 1. CDR3 sequence (DNA): TGCGCCAGCAGCCAAGCGGGACTAGCGGGAAGCACAGATACGCAGTATTTT. It encodes CASSQAGLAGSTDTQYF.

The V gene is TRBV13, the J gene TRBJ2-1; D ambiguous. The CDR3 covers 12 residues. Looked up from germline, CDR1 is PRHDT and CDR2 is FYEKMQ (reference sequence). V dropped 5 bases and J dropped 3 bases, with 5 bases sitting between them. CDR3: CASSLLYNEQFF. CDR3 sequence (DNA): TGTGCCAGCAGCCTACTCTACAATGAGCAGTTCTTC.

This rearrangement joins TRBV11-2 to TRBJ2-7; 7 nucleotides match TRBD1. The V and J ends lost 0 bases and 4 bases, in that order; junction bases with no gene match: 9. The CDR3 has 16 amino acids. CDR1 and CDR2 (germline): SGHAT, FQNNGV. This CDR3 is CASSLDLGRGSYEQYF. The DNA of the CDR3 is TGTGCCAGCAGCTTAGATTTGGGCAGGGGGTCATACGAGCAGTACTTC.

In its sample, this clone was seen a few times. The chain joins TRBV13 to TRBJ1-2; 7 bases are a match to TRBD1. CDR1 is PRHDT and CDR2 is FYEKMQ in the germline V gene (reference sequence). This CDR3 comprises 14 residues. The trim removed 0 bases at V and 2 bases at J, leaving 0 bases unmatched. CDR3 protein: CASSLGTGNYGYTF. CDR3 bases: TGTGCCAGCAGCTTAGGGACAGGGAACTATGGCTACACCTTC. The full variable domain, with the rest looked up from reference TRBV13 and TRBJ1-2, is AAGVIQSPRHLIKEKRETATLKCYPIPRHDTVYWYQQGPGQDPQFLISFYEKMQSDKGSIPDRFSAQQFSDYHSELNMSSLELGDSALYFCASSLGTGNYGYTFGSGTRLTVV.

This sequence joins TRBV18 and TRBJ2-3; 9 bases line up with TRBD1. With V trimmed by 3 bases and J by 2 bases, 3 bases remained unmatched. There are 15 residues in the CDR3. CDR1 KGHSH and CDR2 LQKENI come from the germline V gene. The CDR3 is CASSPGQGITDTQYF. The DNA for the CDR3 is TGTGCCAGCTCACCGGGACAGGGAATCACAGATACGCAGTATTTT.

The CDR3 DNA is TGCGCCAGCAGCACTTCGACAGGGAGAAATGAAAAACTGTTTTTT. This encodes CASSTSTGRNEKLFF. V usage is TRBV5-1 and J usage is TRBJ1-4, with TRBD1 matching over 7 bases. Germline lookup yields CDR1 SGHRS and CDR2 YFSETQ. J was trimmed by 5 bases and V by 4 bases; bases with no gene match: 8. The CDR3 has 15 residues.

The rearrangement joins TRBV28 to TRBJ1-1; unclear D gene. The length of the CDR3 is 14 residues. Germline V gene lookup returns CDR1 MDHEN and CDR2 SYDVKM. Between the trimmed V and J ends, which lost 5 bases and 2 bases, there was a span of 12 bases. The CDR3: CASSIGVSNTEAFF. The CDR3 DNA sequence: TGTGCCAGCAGTATCGGGGTTAGTAACACTGAAGCTTTCTTT. The complete variable domain, with remaining parts taken from reference TRBV28 and TRBJ1-1, reads DVKVTQSSRYLVKRTGEKVFLECVQDMDHENMFWYRQDPGLGLRLIYFSYDVKMKEKGDIPEGYSVSREKKERFSLILESASTNQTSMYLCASSIGVSNTEAFFGQGTRLTVV.

The CDR3 loop reads CASSHSSGPQHF. CDR3 nucleotide sequence: TGTGCCAGCAGCCACAGTTCAGGGCCCCAGCATTTT. The chain joins TRBV7-2 to TRBJ1-5; D gene uncertain. The CDR3 is 12 residues long. Germline loops: CDR1 SGHTA, CDR2 FQGNSA. V was clipped by 5 bases and J by 9 bases, with 11 bases between them.

This chain uses TRBV5-1 with TRBJ2-1; D gene ambiguous. The CDR3 has 12 amino acids. Germline V lookup: CDR1 SGHRS, CDR2 YFSETQ. V shed 5 bases and J shed 8 bases, with 11 bases lying between them. The CDR3: CASSREAHEQFF. In DNA form, the CDR3 reads TGCGCCAGCAGTAGAGAAGCACATGAGCAGTTCTTC.

This chain uses TRBV5-1 with TRBJ2-3; 10 bases fit TRBD2. CDR1 is SGHRS and CDR2 is YFSETQ in the germline V gene. With V trimmed by 5 bases and J by 1 base, 19 bases remained unmatched. The CDR3 extends over 20 amino acids. The CDR3 loop is CASRRRVSSGSSIGTDTQYF. The DNA for the CDR3 is TGCGCCAGCAGGAGAAGGGTTTCTAGCGGGAGTAGTATAGGCACAGATACGCAGTATTTT.

V is TRBV11-1 and J is TRBJ2-2; TRBD2 aligns across 10 bases. This CDR3 region has 15 residues. Germline CDR1 reads SGHAT; CDR2 reads FQDESV (reference sequence). Germline trimming cut 6 bases from V and 7 bases from J; bases unmatched to any gene: 8. This CDR3 reads CASSRFLAGGGELFF. The CDR3 bases are TGTGCCAGCAGTCGCTTTTTAGCGGGAGGCGGGGAGCTGTTTTTT.

This clone was picked up one time. The CDR3 DNA is TGCGCCAGCAGCCAAGATCGAACAGTCATCTCTGGAAACACCATATATTTT. Its translation: CASSQDRTVISGNTIYF. The genes are TRBV4-3 and TRBJ1-3; D uncertain. The V gene's germline CDR1 is LGHNA and CDR2 YSLEER. V was shortened by 0 bases and J by 0 bases, with 12 bases between the two germline ends. This CDR3 region has 17 residues.

The CDR3 loop is CAISESLLGAPETQYF. CDR3 nucleotides: TGTGCCATCAGTGAGTCCTTGTTGGGGGCGCCCGAGACCCAGTACTTC. V is TRBV10-3 and J is TRBJ2-5; maybe TRBD1 (6 bases). The CDR3 extends over 16 amino acids. Germline lookup yields CDR1 ENHRY and CDR2 SYGVKD. Trimming removed 0 bases at V and 5 bases at J, with 16 bases between.